The TCR beta chain described here comes from a study of blood T cells in healthy people across ages. Study-wide points: Among long-lived donors, naive CD4+ cells were more numerous and diversity higher than in aged donors.

A second roughly 6 to 11 cycle PCR used barcoded and J-beta primers. Individual samples furnished no less than 2.5 million CDR3-containing paired-end reads apiece. One entry per CDR3 protein, called by TCRdb with MiXCR from the 5' RACE reads. The table shows 1.8 million or so distinct CDR3 sequences, with approximately 40% occurring only once. For this clonotype: Its antigen is not known.

About 10 milliliters of peripheral blood were drawn from each donor into EDTA-treated tubes. Extractions gave at least 5 micrograms of total RNA per sample. The CDR3 extends over 14 amino acids. The germline V gene encodes CDR1 MNHEY and CDR2 SVGEGT. V gave up 2 bases and J gave up 6 bases, with 13 bases separating them. V usage is TRBV6-2 or TRBV6-3 and J usage is TRBJ1-1, with D tentatively TRBD1 (6 bases). The sequence was collected from a human donor in good health. The sample was blood. CDR3: CASSYNRVGAEAFF. CDR3 bases: TGTGCCAGCAGTTACAACAGGGTAGGAGCTGAAGCTTTCTTT.